Following are 16 T cell receptor beta chains from one sample sequenced in a study of cytomegalovirus exposure and HLA in healthy donors. The assay was immunoSEQ multiplex PCR, and TCRdb's table has in-frame clones only and misses some. The repertoire consists of some 98,000 clones, with 70% to 90% occurring once and the leading ten covering 3.5% to 5%. Sequenced sample: PBMCs. All receptors come from a woman aged 30 to 39 in good health and CMV-seronegative.

This chain joins TRBV4-2 and TRBJ2-7; D might be TRBD1 (6 bases). Germline V gene sequence: CDR1 LGHNA, CDR2 YNFKEQ. The CDR3 runs to 13 residues. Trimming took 0 bases from V and 7 from J, leaving 10 bases between them. DNA for the CDR3: TGTGCCAGCAGCCAAGAGACAGGCTGGGAGCAGTACTTC. Translating it yields CASSQETGWEQYF.

The chain joins TRBV6-4 to TRBJ2-3, with D possibly matching TRBD2 (6 bases). Trimming left V 8 bases short and J 0 bases short, with 15 bases between. The germline gives CDR1 MRHNA, CDR2 SNTAGT. CDR3 length: 15 amino acids. The CDR3: CASRSGGISTDTQYF. Written as DNA, the CDR3 is TGTGCCAGCCGTTCCGGCGGGATTAGCACAGATACGCAGTATTTT.

This clone appeared a few times. The rearrangement joins TRBV5-1 to TRBJ2-5; D unresolved. Germline lookup yields CDR1 SGHRS and CDR2 YFSETQ. The CDR3 contains 14 residues. The ends were cut back, 4 bases at V and 2 bases at J, with 12 bases in the middle. The CDR3: CASSLVAVQETQYF. In nucleotides, the CDR3 is TGCGCCAGCAGCCTGGTAGCCGTACAAGAGACCCAGTACTTC.

The chain combines TRBV7-8 with TRBJ1-1; 12 bases map to TRBD1. The trim removed 1 base at V and 7 bases at J, leaving 4 bases unmatched. The CDR3 runs 15 residues. Germline V gene data show CDR1 as SGHVS and CDR2 as FQNEAQ. The CDR3 protein is CASSLGGQGAGEAFF. The CDR3 nucleotides are TGTGCCAGCAGCTTAGGGGGACAGGGGGCGGGTGAAGCTTTCTTT. Full variable domain (missing parts from reference TRBV7-8 and TRBJ1-1): GAGVSQSPRYKVAKRGQDVALRCDPISGHVSLFWYQQALGQGPEFLTYFQNEAQLDKSGLPSDRFFAERPEGSVSTLKIQRTQQEDSAVYLCASSLGGQGAGEAFFGQGTRLTVV.

This clone was observed a handful of times. The same CDR3 also results from other DNA sequences found in this sample. The rearrangement links TRBV18 to TRBJ1-5; D perhaps matches TRBD1 (5 bases). Trimming shortened V by 3 bases and J by 5 bases, and 11 bases separated the two germline ends. The CDR3 contains 14 residues. In germline, CDR1 is KGHSH, CDR2 LQKENI. CDR3 sequence: CASSPGQGYQPQHF. The CDR3 DNA is TGTGCCAGCTCACCGGGGCAGGGATATCAGCCCCAGCATTTT.

V is TRBV6-5 and J is TRBJ1-1; tentatively, D is TRBD1 (6 bases). The CDR3 totals 13 residues. The germline V gene encodes CDR1 MNHEY and CDR2 SVGAGI. V was shortened by 7 bases and J by 1 base, with 10 bases between the two germline ends. Here the CDR3 DNA reads TGTGCCAGCACCACGACAGGGAACACTGAAGCTTTCTTT. Protein product: CASTTTGNTEAFF.

The CDR3 DNA reads as TGTGCCAGCAGCGTAGGGACTTTCACAGATACGCAGTATTTT. The encoded protein is CASSVGTFTDTQYF. This rearrangement joins TRBV9 to TRBJ2-3; D perhaps matches TRBD2 (5 bases). V shed 0 bases and J shed 2 bases, with 7 bases lying between them. Germline V gene lookup returns CDR1 SGDLS and CDR2 YYNGEE. The CDR3 contains 14 residues. Variable domain in full (rest from reference TRBV9 and TRBJ2-3): DSGVTQTPKHLITATGQRVTLRCSPRSGDLSVYWYQQSLDQGLQFLIQYYNGEERAKGNILERFSAQQFPDLHSELNLSSLELGDSALYFCASSVGTFTDTQYFGPGTRLTVL.

The chain recombines TRBV5-6 with TRBJ2-2; tentatively, D is TRBD2 (7 bases). The germline gives CDR1 SGHDT, CDR2 YYEEEE. V lost 1 base to trimming and J lost 0 bases, with 13 bases between them. CDR3 length: 17 amino acids. The CDR3 DNA reads as TGTGCCAGCAGCTTGAGAGGGCGGGGGCCGAACACCGGGGAGCTGTTTTTT. Translated: CASSLRGRGPNTGELFF. Looking up the rest from reference TRBV5-6 and TRBJ2-2 gives the full variable domain: DAGVTQSPTHLIKTRGQQVTLRCSPKSGHDTVSWYQQALGQGPQFIFQYYEEEERQRGNFPDRFSGHQFPNYSSELNVNALLLGDSALYLCASSLRGRGPNTGELFFGEGSRLTVL.

The rearrangement uses TRBV9 and TRBJ2-3, with 12 bases matching TRBD2. The germline gives CDR1 SGDLS, CDR2 YYNGEE. The ends lost 0 bases at V and 6 bases at J; junction bases unmatched: 5. CDR3 length equals 16 residues. The CDR3 here is CASSVALAGGLDTQYF. The CDR3 DNA reads as TGTGCCAGCAGCGTAGCCCTAGCGGGGGGGCTGGATACGCAGTATTTT.

CDR3 in amino acids: CASSLGGSWNTEAFF. The CDR3 coding sequence is TGTGCCAGCAGCTTGGGAGGGTCCTGGAACACTGAAGCTTTCTTT. This sequence joins TRBV28 and TRBJ1-1; D remains unclear. CDR3 size: 15 residues. V gave up 6 bases and J gave up 1 base, with 15 bases separating them. Germline V gene sequence: CDR1 MDHEN, CDR2 SYDVKM.

The rearrangement uses TRBV7-8 and TRBJ2-2, with 13 bases that match TRBD2. Trimming took 5 bases from V and 0 from J; bases not matched to a gene: 9. The CDR3 is 19 residues long. Germline CDR1 and CDR2: SGHVS and FQNEAQ. In nucleotides, the CDR3 is TGTGCCAGCAGCCCCCGACTAGCGGGGGGCCTCGCGAACACCGGGGAGCTGTTTTTT. Amino acid sequence: CASSPRLAGGLANTGELFF.

This chain connects TRBV2 to TRBJ1-4; no definite D call. The CDR3 extends over 14 amino acids. From germline, CDR1 is SNHLY and CDR2 FYNNEI. CDR3 DNA sequence: TGTGCGGCAAGCCAACAGTCAACTAATGAAAAACTGTTTTTT. As protein: CAASQQSTNEKLFF.

V is TRBV28 and J is TRBJ2-2; weak D call: TRBD1 (6 bases). CDR3 length: 15 amino acids. Trimming cost V 2 bases and J 1 base, with 8 bases left between them. Looked up from germline, CDR1 is MDHEN and CDR2 is SYDVKM. The CDR3 is CASSLGTWNTGELFF. The CDR3 DNA follows: TGTGCCAGCAGTTTAGGGACATGGAACACCGGGGAGCTGTTTTTT. Supplemented by reference TRBV28 and TRBJ2-2, the full variable domain reads DVKVTQSSRYLVKRTGEKVFLECVQDMDHENMFWYRQDPGLGLRLIYFSYDVKMKEKGDIPEGYSVSREKKERFSLILESASTNQTSMYLCASSLGTWNTGELFFGEGSRLTVL.

V is TRBV19 and J is TRBJ2-7; TRBD1 matches at 10 bases. Germline V gene data show CDR1 as LNHDA and CDR2 as SQIVND (reference sequence). V trimming: 5 bases; J trimming: 2 bases; junction bases outside the gene matches: 9. CDR3 length: 16 amino acids. The CDR3: CASSAISGTGAYEQYF. In DNA form, the CDR3 reads TGTGCCAGTAGTGCCATCTCCGGGACAGGGGCCTACGAGCAGTACTTC.

The chain combines TRBV11-1 with TRBJ2-3, with 8 bases lining up with TRBD1. Germline CDR1 and CDR2: SGHAT and FQDESV (reference sequence). V trimming: 5 bases; J trimming: 4 bases; junction bases outside the gene matches: 5. CDR3 length equals 14 residues. The CDR3 region is CASSPGGRADTQYF. Here the CDR3 DNA reads TGTGCCAGCAGCCCAGGGGGCAGGGCAGATACGCAGTATTTT.

This chain connects TRBV28 to TRBJ1-1; tentatively, D is TRBD1 (6 bases). V was shortened by 8 bases and J by 5 bases, with 18 bases between the two germline ends. There are 14 residues in the CDR3. Germline V lookup: CDR1 MDHEN, CDR2 SYDVKM. CDR3 loop: CASEPPGEGTEAFF. The CDR3 coding sequence is TGTGCCAGCGAACCCCCAGGGGAAGGAACTGAAGCTTTCTTT.